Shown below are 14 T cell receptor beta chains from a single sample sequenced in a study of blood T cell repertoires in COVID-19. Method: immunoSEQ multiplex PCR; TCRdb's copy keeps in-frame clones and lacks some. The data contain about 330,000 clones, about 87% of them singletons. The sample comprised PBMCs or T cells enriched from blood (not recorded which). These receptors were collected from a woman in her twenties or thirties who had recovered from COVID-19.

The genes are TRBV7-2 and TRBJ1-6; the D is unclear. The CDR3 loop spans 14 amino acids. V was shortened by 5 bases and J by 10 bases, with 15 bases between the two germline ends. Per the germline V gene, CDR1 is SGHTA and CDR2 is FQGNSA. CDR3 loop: CASSLRRGRSPLHF. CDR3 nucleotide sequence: TGTGCCAGCAGCCTCCGTCGCGGTCGGTCACCCCTCCACTTT.

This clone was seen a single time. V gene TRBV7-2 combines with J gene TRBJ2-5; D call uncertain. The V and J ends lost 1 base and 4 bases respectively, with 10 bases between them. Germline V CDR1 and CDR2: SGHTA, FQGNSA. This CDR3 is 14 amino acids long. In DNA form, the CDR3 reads TGTGCCAGCAGCTTAGGGCTGTCCCGAGAGACCCAGTACTTC. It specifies CASSLGLSRETQYF. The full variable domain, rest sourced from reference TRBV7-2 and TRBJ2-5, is GAGVSQSPSNKVTEKGKDVELRCDPISGHTALYWYRQSLGQGLEFLIYFQGNSAPDKSGLPSDRFSAERTGGSVSTLTIQRTQQEDSAVYLCASSLGLSRETQYFGPGTRLLVL.

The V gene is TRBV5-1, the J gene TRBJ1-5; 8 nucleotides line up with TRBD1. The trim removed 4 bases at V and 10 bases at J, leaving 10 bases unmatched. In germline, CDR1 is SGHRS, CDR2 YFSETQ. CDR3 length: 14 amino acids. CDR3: CASSAGQGDLPQHF. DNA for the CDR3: TGCGCCAGCAGCGCAGGACAGGGAGATTTACCCCAGCATTTT.

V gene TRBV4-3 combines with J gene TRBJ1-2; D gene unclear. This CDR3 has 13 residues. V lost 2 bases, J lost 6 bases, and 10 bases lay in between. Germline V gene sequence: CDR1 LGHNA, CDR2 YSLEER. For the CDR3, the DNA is TGCGCCAGCAGCCAAATAACGTACAATGGCTACACCTTC. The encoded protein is CASSQITYNGYTF.

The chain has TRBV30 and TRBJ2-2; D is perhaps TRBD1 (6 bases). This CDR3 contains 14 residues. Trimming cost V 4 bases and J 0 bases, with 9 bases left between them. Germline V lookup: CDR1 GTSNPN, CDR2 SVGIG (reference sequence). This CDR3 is CAWKDSANTGELFF. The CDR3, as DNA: TGTGCCTGGAAGGACAGCGCGAACACCGGGGAGCTGTTTTTT. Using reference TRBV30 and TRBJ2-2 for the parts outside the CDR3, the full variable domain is SQTIHQWPATLVQPVGSPLSLECTVEGTSNPNLYWYRQAAGRGLQLLFYSVGIGQISSEVPQNLSASRPQDRQFILSSKKLLLSDSGFYLCAWKDSANTGELFFGEGSRLTVL.

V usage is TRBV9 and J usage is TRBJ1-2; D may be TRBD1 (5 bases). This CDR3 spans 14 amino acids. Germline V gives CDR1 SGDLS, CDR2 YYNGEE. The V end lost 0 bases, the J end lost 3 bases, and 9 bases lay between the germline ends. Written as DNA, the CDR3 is TGTGCCAGCAGCGTAGTAGGACACTACTATGGCTACACCTTC. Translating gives CASSVVGHYYGYTF.

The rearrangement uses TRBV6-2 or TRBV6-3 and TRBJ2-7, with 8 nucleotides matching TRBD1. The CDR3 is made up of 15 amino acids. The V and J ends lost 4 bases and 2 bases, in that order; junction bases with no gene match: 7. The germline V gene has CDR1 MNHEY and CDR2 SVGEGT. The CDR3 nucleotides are TGTGCCAGCAGTTCTCTCAGGGGGCCCACCTACGAGCAGTACTTC. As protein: CASSSLRGPTYEQYF.

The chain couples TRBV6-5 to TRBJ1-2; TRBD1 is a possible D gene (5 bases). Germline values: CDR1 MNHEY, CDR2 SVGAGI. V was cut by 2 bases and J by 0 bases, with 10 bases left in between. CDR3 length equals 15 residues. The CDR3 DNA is TGTGCCAGCAGTTACGCCGACAGACCTAACTATGGCTACACCTTC. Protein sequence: CASSYADRPNYGYTF.

This CDR3 is CASSAPRLKEQAQYGELFF. The CDR3 DNA sequence: TGTGCCAGCAGCGCTCCTCGCCTAAAAGAGCAGGCTCAGTACGGGGAGCTGTTTTTT. The V call is TRBV7-9, the J call TRBJ2-2, with D uncertain. There are 19 residues in the CDR3. The V end lost 5 bases, the J end lost 7 bases, and 29 bases lay between the germline ends. Germline V gives CDR1 SEHNR, CDR2 FQNEAQ (reference sequence).

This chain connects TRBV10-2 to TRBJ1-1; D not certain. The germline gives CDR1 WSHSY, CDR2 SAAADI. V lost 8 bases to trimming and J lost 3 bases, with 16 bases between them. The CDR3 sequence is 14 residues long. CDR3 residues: CASYTTVRDTEAFF. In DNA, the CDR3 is TGCGCCAGCTACACCACGGTTCGGGACACTGAAGCTTTCTTT.

CDR3: CASSWNRALQETQYF. CDR3 in DNA: TGTGCCAGCAGCTGGAACAGGGCCCTCCAAGAGACCCAGTACTTC. The chain has TRBV7-8 and TRBJ2-5, with D perhaps matching TRBD1 (6 bases). This CDR3 is 15 amino acids long. Germline loops: CDR1 SGHVS, CDR2 FQNEAQ. The ends were cut back, 4 bases at V and 1 base at J, with 13 bases in the middle.

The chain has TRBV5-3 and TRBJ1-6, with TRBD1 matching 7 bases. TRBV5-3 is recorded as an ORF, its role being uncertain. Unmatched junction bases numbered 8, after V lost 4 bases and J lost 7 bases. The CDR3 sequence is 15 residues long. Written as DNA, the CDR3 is TGTGCCAGAAGCCTCGCCGACAGGGAAAATTCACCCCTCCACTTT. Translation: CARSLADRENSPLHF.

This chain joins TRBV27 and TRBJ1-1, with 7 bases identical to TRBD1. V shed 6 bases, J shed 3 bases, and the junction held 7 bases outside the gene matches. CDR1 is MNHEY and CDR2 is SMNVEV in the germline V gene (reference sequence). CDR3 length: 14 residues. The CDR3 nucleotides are TGTGCCAGCAGGAGAGACAGGGTGGACACTGAAGCTTTCTTT. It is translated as CASRRDRVDTEAFF.

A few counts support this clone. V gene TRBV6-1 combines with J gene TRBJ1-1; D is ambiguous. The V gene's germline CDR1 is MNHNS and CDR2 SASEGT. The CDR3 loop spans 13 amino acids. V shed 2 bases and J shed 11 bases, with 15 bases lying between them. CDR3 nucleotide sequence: TGTGCCAGCAGTGAATTCGGGTTGTTGGAGGCTTTCTTT. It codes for CASSEFGLLEAFF.